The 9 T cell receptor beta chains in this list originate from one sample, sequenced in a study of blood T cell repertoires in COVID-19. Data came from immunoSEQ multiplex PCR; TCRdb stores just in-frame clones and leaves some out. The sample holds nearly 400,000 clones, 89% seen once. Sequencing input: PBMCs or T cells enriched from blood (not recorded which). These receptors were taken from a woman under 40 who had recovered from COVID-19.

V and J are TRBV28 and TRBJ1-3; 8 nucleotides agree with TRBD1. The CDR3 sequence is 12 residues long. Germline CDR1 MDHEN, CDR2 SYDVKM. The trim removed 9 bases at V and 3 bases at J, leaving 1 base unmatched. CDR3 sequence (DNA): TGTGCCAGTGGACAGGGTGGAAACACCATATATTTT. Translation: CASGQGGNTIYF. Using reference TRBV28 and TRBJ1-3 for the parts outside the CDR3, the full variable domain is DVKVTQSSRYLVKRTGEKVFLECVQDMDHENMFWYRQDPGLGLRLIYFSYDVKMKEKGDIPEGYSVSREKKERFSLILESASTNQTSMYLCASGQGGNTIYFGEGSWLTVV.

The CDR3 loop reads CASSDRGTHQPQHF. The CDR3, as DNA: TGTGCCAGCAGTGACAGGGGGACGCATCAGCCCCAGCATTTT. The rearrangement links TRBV6-1 to TRBJ1-5, with TRBD1 matching 7 bases. Germline V lookup: CDR1 MNHNS, CDR2 SASEGT. This CDR3 spans 14 amino acids. The V and J ends lost 3 bases and 5 bases, in that order; junction bases with no gene match: 4.

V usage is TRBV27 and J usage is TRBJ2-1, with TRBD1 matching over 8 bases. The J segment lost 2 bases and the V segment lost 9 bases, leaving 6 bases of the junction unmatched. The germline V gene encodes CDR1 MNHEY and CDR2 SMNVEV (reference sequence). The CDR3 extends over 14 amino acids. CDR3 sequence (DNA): TGTGCCAGTAAGGGACAGGTAACCTACAATGAGCAGTTCTTC. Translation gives CASKGQVTYNEQFF.

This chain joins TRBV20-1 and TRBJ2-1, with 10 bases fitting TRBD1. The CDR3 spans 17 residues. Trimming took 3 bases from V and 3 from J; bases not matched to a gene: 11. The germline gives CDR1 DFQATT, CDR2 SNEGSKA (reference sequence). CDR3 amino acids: CSASWDRGVFGYNEQFF. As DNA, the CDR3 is TGCAGTGCTAGTTGGGACAGGGGCGTCTTTGGCTACAATGAGCAGTTCTTC.

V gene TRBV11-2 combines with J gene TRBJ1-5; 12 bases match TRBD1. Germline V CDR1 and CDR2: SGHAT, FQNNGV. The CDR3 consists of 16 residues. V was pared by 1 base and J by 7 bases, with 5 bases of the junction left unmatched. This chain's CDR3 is CASSLGDRGLGQPQHF. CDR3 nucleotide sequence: TGTGCCAGCAGCTTAGGGGACAGGGGGCTTGGACAGCCCCAGCATTTT.

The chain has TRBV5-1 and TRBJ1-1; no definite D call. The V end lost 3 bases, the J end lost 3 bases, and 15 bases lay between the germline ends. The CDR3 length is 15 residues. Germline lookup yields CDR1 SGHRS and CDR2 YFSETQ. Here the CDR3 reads CASSSIDSIDTEAFF. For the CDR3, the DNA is TGCGCCAGCAGCTCAATAGACTCGATTGACACTGAAGCTTTCTTT.

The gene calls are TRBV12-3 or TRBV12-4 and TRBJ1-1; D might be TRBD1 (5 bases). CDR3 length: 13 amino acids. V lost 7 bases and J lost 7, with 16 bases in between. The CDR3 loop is CASTLMGGGEAFF. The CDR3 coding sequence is TGTGCCAGCACTCTGATGGGGGGAGGTGAAGCTTTCTTT.

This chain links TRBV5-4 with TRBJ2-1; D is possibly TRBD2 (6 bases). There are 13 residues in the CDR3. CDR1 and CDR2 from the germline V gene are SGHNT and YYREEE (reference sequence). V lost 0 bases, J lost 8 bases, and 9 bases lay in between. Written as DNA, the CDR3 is TGTGCCAGCAGCTTGGGGAAGCGGGATGAGCAGTTCTTC. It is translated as CASSLGKRDEQFF.

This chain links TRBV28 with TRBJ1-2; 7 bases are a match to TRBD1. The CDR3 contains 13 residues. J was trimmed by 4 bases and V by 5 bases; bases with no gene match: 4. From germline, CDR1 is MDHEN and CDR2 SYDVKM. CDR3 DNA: TGTGCCAGCAGTAACAGGGGCCCCTATGGCTACACCTTC. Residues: CASSNRGPYGYTF.